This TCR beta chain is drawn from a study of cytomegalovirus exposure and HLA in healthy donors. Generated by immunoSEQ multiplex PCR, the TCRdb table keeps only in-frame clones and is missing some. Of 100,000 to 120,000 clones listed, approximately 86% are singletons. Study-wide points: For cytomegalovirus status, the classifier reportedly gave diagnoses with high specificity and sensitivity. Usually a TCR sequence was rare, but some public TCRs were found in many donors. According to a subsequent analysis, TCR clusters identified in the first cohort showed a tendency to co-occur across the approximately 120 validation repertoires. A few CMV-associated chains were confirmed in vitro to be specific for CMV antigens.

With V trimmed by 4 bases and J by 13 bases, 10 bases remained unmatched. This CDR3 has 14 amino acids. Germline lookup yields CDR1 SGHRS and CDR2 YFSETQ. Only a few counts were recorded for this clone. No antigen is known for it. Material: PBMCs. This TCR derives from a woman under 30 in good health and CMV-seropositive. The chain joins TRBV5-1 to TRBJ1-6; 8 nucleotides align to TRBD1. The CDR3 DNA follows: TGCGCCAGCAGCCCGACAGGGGACTATAGGCCCCTCCACTTT. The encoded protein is CASSPTGDYRPLHF.